The sequence of this TCR beta chain was determined in a study of T cell repertoires in cytomegalovirus infection. From the reads, TCRdb called clonotypes with MiXCR, one entry per CDR3 protein. The sample holds some 200,000 distinct CDR3 sequences, approximately 40% seen once. As for this clonotype: Its antigen is not identified.

Germline V gene sequence: CDR1 MNHEY, CDR2 SMNVEV (reference sequence). CDR3 size: 16 residues. V lost 4 bases to trimming and J lost 5 bases; unmatched junction nucleotides: 8. The chain links TRBV27 to TRBJ2-2; TRBD2 aligns across 9 bases. The sequenced sample was CD8+ T cells from cultured PBMCs, obtained from culture after CMV antigen stimulation. The receptor was isolated from a human donor in good health (CMV status not recorded). Some clones in this sample may be carry-over from other donors' samples. The CDR3 loop reads CASSYTGTSRTGELFF. The CDR3 DNA is TGTGCCAGCAGTTATACCGGGACTAGCAGGACCGGGGAGCTGTTTTTT.